This record looks at one T cell receptor (beta chain) sequence and its context. The antigen is not known. This record belongs to a study of Ad26.COV2.S vaccination and SARS-CoV-2 variants. Overall study context: Intramuscular Ad26.COV2.S at 5x10^10 or 1x10^11 viral particles. Notes on the study in general: Recipients given vaccine exceeded placebo recipients in spike-specific TCR breadth. Substantial breadth was reportedly displayed by spike-specific CD8+ and CD4+ T cell responses after vaccination.

Assay used: immunoSEQ multiplex PCR; TCRdb lists only in-frame clones, some missing. The table records hundreds of thousands of clones, around 90% of them present only once. The treatment denotes: roughly 18 received Ad26.COV2.S at low or high dose, single or two shots; five or six received placebo; per-sample allocation not given. Collection of the samples took place on day 63 after the first injection of vaccine or placebo. What was given as vaccine was an Ad26 vector encoding Wuhan-strain SARS-CoV-2 spike. This TCR derives from a person between 18 and 65 years old who received the Ad26.COV2.S COVID-19 vaccine or a placebo. This sample comprised peripheral blood, obtained in a trial of Ad26.COV2.S vaccine versus placebo.

The CDR3 bases are TGTGCCAGCAGTTACTCGTCGGGAGGCGCCTACGAGCAGTACTTC. Translated: CASSYSSGGAYEQYF. This chain connects TRBV6-5 to TRBJ2-7; TRBD2 matches at 7 bases. The germline gives CDR1 MNHEY, CDR2 SVGAGI. The CDR3 has 15 residues. The V gene end was trimmed by 0 bases and the J gene end by 2 bases; junction bases not matched to a gene: 4.